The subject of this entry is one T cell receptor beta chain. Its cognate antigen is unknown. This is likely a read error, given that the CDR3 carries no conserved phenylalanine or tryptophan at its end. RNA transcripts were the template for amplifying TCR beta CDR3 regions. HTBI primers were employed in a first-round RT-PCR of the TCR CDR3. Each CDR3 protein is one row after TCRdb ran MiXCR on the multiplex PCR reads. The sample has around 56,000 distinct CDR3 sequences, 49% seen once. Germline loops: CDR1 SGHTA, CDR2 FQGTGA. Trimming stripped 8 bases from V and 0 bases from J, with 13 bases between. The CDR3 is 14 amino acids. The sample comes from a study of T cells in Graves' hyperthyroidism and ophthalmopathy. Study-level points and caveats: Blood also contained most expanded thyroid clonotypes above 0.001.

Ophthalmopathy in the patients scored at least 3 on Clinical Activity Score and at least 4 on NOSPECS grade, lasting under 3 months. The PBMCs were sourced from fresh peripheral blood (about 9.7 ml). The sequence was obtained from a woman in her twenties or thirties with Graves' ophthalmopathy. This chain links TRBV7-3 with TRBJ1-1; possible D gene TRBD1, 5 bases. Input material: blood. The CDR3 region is CASCKGQVNTEAFV. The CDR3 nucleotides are TGTGCCAGCTGTAAGGGGCAGGTGAACACTGAAGCTTTCGTT.